A selection of T cell receptor beta chains follows, all from one sample in a study of blood T cell repertoires in COVID-19. Clones were read by immunoSEQ multiplex PCR, and TCRdb kept only the in-frame ones, dropping some. The sample shows approximately 270,000 clones, more than 75% of them seen only once. The sequenced sample consisted of PBMCs or T cells enriched from blood (not recorded which). Receptors were obtained from a man between 40 and 49 years old who had recovered from COVID-19. Each CDR3 is given with its conserved first and last residue. D genes are given only for firm matches. Clone size, where shown, is once, few, many, or a class for clones that have expanded.

CDR3aa: CASSTLRRTPMDEQFF
j_gene: TRBJ2-1
abundance: NA
v_gene: TRBV7-8
d_gene: NA

CDR3aa: CASSRSGGQETQYF
j_gene: TRBJ2-5
abundance: NA
v_gene: TRBV5-4
d_gene: TRBD2

CDR3aa: CASSYSGGMDTQYF
j_gene: TRBJ2-3
abundance: NA
v_gene: TRBV6-5
d_gene: NA

CDR3aa: CASSYSTSGSTDTQYF
j_gene: TRBJ2-3
abundance: NA
v_gene: TRBV6-5
d_gene: NA

CDR3aa: CSVRTGSSYEQYF
j_gene: TRBJ2-7
abundance: NA
v_gene: TRBV29-1
d_gene: TRBD1

CDR3aa: CASSLGRGTGGNEKLFF
j_gene: TRBJ1-4
abundance: NA
v_gene: TRBV11-3
d_gene: TRBD1

CDR3aa: CASPCGGTNEKLFF
j_gene: TRBJ1-4
abundance: NA
v_gene: TRBV9
d_gene: NA

CDR3aa: CASSIQGGTEAFF
j_gene: TRBJ1-1
abundance: NA
v_gene: TRBV19
d_gene: TRBD1

CDR3aa: CASFSDRASTEAFF
j_gene: TRBJ1-1
abundance: NA
v_gene: TRBV18
d_gene: TRBD1

CDR3aa: CASSQAGRGQVTEAFF
j_gene: TRBJ1-1
abundance: NA
v_gene: TRBV14
d_gene: TRBD1

CDR3aa: CASSLGNGEQFEQYF
j_gene: TRBJ2-7
abundance: NA
v_gene: TRBV7-8
d_gene: NA

CDR3aa: CASRYGENTEAFF
j_gene: TRBJ1-1
abundance: NA
v_gene: TRBV6-4
d_gene: NA

CDR3aa: CASSLGRRGAEEQYF
j_gene: TRBJ2-7
abundance: NA
v_gene: TRBV7-9
d_gene: NA

CDR3aa: CASSVDTSGGFRTDTQYF
j_gene: TRBJ2-3
abundance: NA
v_gene: TRBV9
d_gene: TRBD2

CDR3aa: CASSYAGAEAFF
j_gene: TRBJ1-1
abundance: NA
v_gene: TRBV19
d_gene: NA

CDR3aa: CASSLSGQNSNYGYTF
j_gene: TRBJ1-2
abundance: NA
v_gene: TRBV27
d_gene: NA

CDR3aa: CASSQDLAAYNEQFF
j_gene: TRBJ2-1
abundance: NA
v_gene: TRBV3-1/TRBV3-2
d_gene: NA

CDR3aa: CASSTRLAGETQYF
j_gene: TRBJ2-5
abundance: NA
v_gene: TRBV27
d_gene: TRBD2

CDR3aa: CASGKLETTETQYF
j_gene: TRBJ2-5
abundance: NA
v_gene: TRBV7-8
d_gene: NA

CDR3aa: CASSLGQVNEKLFF
j_gene: TRBJ1-4
abundance: once
v_gene: TRBV5-5
d_gene: TRBD1

CDR3aa: CASSEWWSGRPLSLIHYEQYF
j_gene: TRBJ2-7
abundance: NA
v_gene: TRBV10-1
d_gene: TRBD2

CDR3aa: CASSLDPIGGGFF
j_gene: TRBJ2-1
abundance: NA
v_gene: TRBV5-5
d_gene: NA

CDR3aa: CAIRKDSNTGELFF
j_gene: TRBJ2-2
abundance: NA
v_gene: TRBV10-3
d_gene: NA

CDR3aa: CATRGTSYEQYF
j_gene: TRBJ2-7
abundance: NA
v_gene: TRBV19
d_gene: NA

CDR3aa: CASSPPRSLAGGLADTQYF
j_gene: TRBJ2-3
abundance: NA
v_gene: TRBV27
d_gene: TRBD2

CDR3aa: CAWSVLGGFSSPLHF
j_gene: TRBJ1-6
abundance: once
v_gene: TRBV30
d_gene: NA

CDR3aa: CSVPGEGSGANVLTF
j_gene: TRBJ2-6
abundance: NA
v_gene: TRBV29-1
d_gene: TRBD2